These 14 T cell receptor beta chains originate from one sample sequenced in a study of cytomegalovirus exposure and HLA in healthy donors. The primer mix had 60 Vbeta and 13 Jbeta primers. Generated by immunoSEQ multiplex PCR, the TCRdb table keeps only in-frame clones and is missing some. The sample yields about 150,000 clones, approximately 79% seen once. Sequencing was carried out using PBMCs. The receptor source for this set is a man in his fifties or sixties in good health and CMV-seropositive.

The rearrangement uses TRBV5-1 and TRBJ2-7, with D tentatively TRBD1 (5 bases). The germline gives CDR1 SGHRS, CDR2 YFSETQ. The CDR3 runs to 12 residues. The V gene lost 2 bases and the J gene lost 6 bases, with 9 bases spanning the gap. CDR3 region: CASSFDRTEQYF. The CDR3 DNA reads TGCGCCAGCAGCTTCGACAGAACCGAGCAGTACTTC.

The chain employs TRBV14 and TRBJ2-2, with D unresolved. CDR3 length equals 15 residues. Deletions cut 4 bases from V and 5 bases from J, with 14 bases between. Germline V gene lookup returns CDR1 SGHDN and CDR2 FVKESK. The CDR3 loop is CASSRYSQQTGELFF. The CDR3 coding sequence is TGTGCCAGCAGCCGGTACTCACAACAGACCGGGGAGCTGTTTTTT.

A single count supports this clone. The rearrangement uses TRBV10-3 and TRBJ2-1, with 12 bases that match TRBD2. CDR1 is ENHRY and CDR2 is SYGVKD in the germline V gene. After removal of 3 bases from V and 6 bases from J, the junction contained 9 bases not matched to a gene. CDR3 length equals 17 residues. In DNA form, the CDR3 reads TGTGCCATCAGTGACCCGACTAGCGGGAGTGGAGGCAATGAGCAGTTCTTC. As protein: CAISDPTSGSGGNEQFF.

The genes are TRBV10-3 and TRBJ2-7, with TRBD2 identical over 13 bases. CDR3 length: 17 residues. Germline CDR1 is ENHRY and CDR2 is SYGVKD. V lost 0 bases, J lost 2 bases, and 4 bases stayed unmatched. As DNA, the CDR3 is TGTGCCATCAGTGAGTCCACTAGCGGGAGGGCCACCTACGAGCAGTACTTC. Translating gives CAISESTSGRATYEQYF.

This chain connects TRBV2 to TRBJ2-1; TRBD1 matches at 9 bases. V shed 4 bases, J shed 10 bases, and the junction held 8 bases outside the gene matches. Germline V lookup: CDR1 SNHLY, CDR2 FYNNEI. The CDR3 is 14 residues long. The CDR3 sequence is CASSAGQGSNEQFF. In nucleotides, the CDR3 is TGTGCCAGCAGTGCAGGACAGGGGTCGAACGAGCAGTTCTTC.

The chain is built from TRBV7-9 and TRBJ1-2; D perhaps matches TRBD1 (6 bases). CDR3 length: 18 residues. Germline CDR1 is SEHNR and CDR2 is FQNEAQ (reference sequence). V gave up 2 bases and J gave up 0 bases, with 19 bases separating them. The CDR3, as DNA: TGTGCCAGCAGCTTATATCCGGACAGCGAGTATTCTAACTATGGCTACACCTTC. The encoded protein is CASSLYPDSEYSNYGYTF.

The chain has TRBV18 and TRBJ2-7; TRBD1 agrees at 9 bases. Germline CDR1 and CDR2: KGHSH and LQKENI. The CDR3 extends over 16 amino acids. V shed 0 bases and J 5 bases; nucleotides not matched to a gene: 8. The CDR3 DNA sequence: TGTGCCAGCTCACCACCGGGGCGGACAGGGGCCCACGAGCAGTACTTC. It yields the protein CASSPPGRTGAHEQYF. The variable domain in full, completed from reference TRBV18 and TRBJ2-7, reads NAGVMQNPRHLVRRRGQEARLRCSPMKGHSHVYWYRQLPEEGLKFMVYLQKENIIDESGMPKERFSAEFPKEGPSILRIQQVVRGDSAAYFCASSPPGRTGAHEQYFGPGTRLTVT.

The CDR3 protein is CASSPRNRDFTGELFF. In DNA form, the CDR3 reads TGTGCCAGCAGCCCGAGAAACAGGGATTTCACCGGGGAGCTGTTTTTT. This chain uses TRBV9 with TRBJ2-2, with D perhaps TRBD1 (6 bases). Germline CDR1 is SGDLS and CDR2 is YYNGEE. CDR3 length equals 16 residues. Deletions cut 4 bases from V and 4 bases from J, with 17 bases between.

This rearrangement joins TRBV4-2 to TRBJ1-5; D is undetermined. The V gene's germline CDR1 is LGHNA and CDR2 YNFKEQ. V lost 0 bases and J 1 base, leaving 13 bases between the germline ends. The CDR3 is made up of 17 amino acids. The CDR3 here is CASSQDPGFGSNQPQHF. CDR3 DNA: TGTGCCAGCAGCCAAGATCCGGGGTTCGGAAGCAATCAGCCCCAGCATTTT.

The V call is TRBV5-1, the J call TRBJ2-5; D unresolved. With 4 bases removed from V and 1 base from J, the gap between germline ends came to 11 bases. Germline V gene lookup returns CDR1 SGHRS and CDR2 YFSETQ. This CDR3 has 14 residues. CDR3 DNA: TGCGCCAGCAGCCTGACAAGAGCCCAAGAGACCCAGTACTTC. It encodes CASSLTRAQETQYF.

The gene calls are TRBV30 and TRBJ2-7, with D possibly TRBD2 on 5 matching bases. V lost 4 bases to trimming and J lost 2 bases, with 9 bases between them. CDR1 GTSNPN and CDR2 SVGIG come from the germline V gene (reference sequence). The CDR3 covers 12 residues. The CDR3 DNA reads as TGTGCCTGGACTCCCGGGACCTACGAGCAGTACTTC. It translates to CAWTPGTYEQYF.

This clone was detected only once. V gene TRBV5-1 combines with J gene TRBJ1-6, with a tentative D call TRBD1 (5 bases). The CDR3 extends over 14 amino acids. The germline gives CDR1 SGHRS, CDR2 YFSETQ. The V end lost 4 bases, the J end lost 10 bases, and 15 bases lay between the germline ends. CDR3 region: CASSTIVGASPLHF. CDR3 nucleotides: TGCGCCAGCAGCACCATAGTTGGGGCCTCACCCCTCCACTTT.

Remarks on this clone: The junction departs from the called germline gene at one end, perhaps through a read error. This chain uses TRBV7-7 with TRBJ2-2; tentatively, D is TRBD2 (5 bases). The germline CDR1 and CDR2 sequences are SSHAT and FNYEAQ (reference sequence). The CDR3 has 15 amino acids. As DNA, the CDR3 is TGTGCTAGCAGCTTTACGGCGGGCCTCAGAGGGGAGCTGTTTTTT. Its protein is CASSFTAGLRGELFF.

This clone was found once. V is TRBV28 and J is TRBJ2-7; 7 nucleotides match TRBD2. CDR3 size: 14 residues. CDR1 is MDHEN and CDR2 is SYDVKM in the germline V gene. The ends lost 9 bases at V and 2 bases at J; junction bases unmatched: 10. The CDR3: CASYRGREAYEQYF. CDR3 sequence (DNA): TGTGCCAGTTATCGGGGGAGGGAGGCCTACGAGCAGTACTTC.